This entry lists 10 T cell receptor beta chains sequenced from one sample in a study of beta chain features in type 1 diabetes. These receptors lack a known antigen. Expressed TCRB transcripts were sequenced because the entire RNA isolate underwent reverse transcription. The table came from immunoSEQ multiplex PCR; TCRdb's copy has only in-frame clones and leaves some out. In the table there are 550,000 to 850,000 clones, around an eighth of which are singletons. The study, taken as a whole, reports: Researchers report that Type 1 diabetes patients had moderately but significantly shorter TCRB CDR3s across all four CD4+ subsets.

The sample consisted of naive CD4+ T cells from blood. The receptors shown here come from a man aged 18 to 35 with type 1 diabetes.

There are a few counts of this clone. The rearrangement uses TRBV29-1 and TRBJ2-1, with D maybe TRBD1 (6 bases). This CDR3 spans 14 amino acids. V gave up 4 bases and J gave up 8 bases, with 18 bases separating them. Germline V gene data show CDR1 as SQVTM and CDR2 as ANQGSEA. The CDR3 here is CSVVGQGWFDEQFF. Here the CDR3 DNA reads TGCAGCGTTGTGGGGCAGGGGTGGTTTGATGAGCAGTTCTTC.

Note on this clone: Other DNA sequences in this sample translate to the same CDR3. The chain carries TRBV18 and TRBJ2-3; D gene uncertain. This CDR3 region has 14 residues. V was cut by 0 bases and J by 0 bases, with 4 bases left in between. In germline, CDR1 is KGHSH, CDR2 LQKENI. DNA for the CDR3: TGTGCCAGCTCACCACCGAGCAGCACAGATACGCAGTATTTT. It yields the protein CASSPPSSTDTQYF.

V and J are TRBV9 and TRBJ2-1, with 12 bases lining up with TRBD2. The CDR3 loop spans 14 amino acids. The V segment lost 3 bases and the J segment 9 bases; nucleotides outside the gene matches: 4. Germline lookup yields CDR1 SGDLS and CDR2 YYNGEE. The CDR3 is CASSAQLAGGEQFF. The CDR3 DNA sequence: TGTGCCAGCAGCGCACAACTAGCGGGGGGTGAGCAGTTCTTC.

The J gene is TRBJ2-5, the V gene TRBV19; the D gene is possibly TRBD1 (5 bases). V gave up 4 bases and J gave up 0 bases, with 15 bases separating them. The CDR3 totals 16 residues. Germline loops: CDR1 LNHDA, CDR2 SQIVND (reference sequence). The CDR3 here is CASSSRTLGYQETQYF. CDR3 DNA: TGTGCCAGTAGTAGCCGGACACTTGGGTACCAAGAGACCCAGTACTTC.

The chain has TRBV28 and TRBJ2-6; 7 positions agree with TRBD1. The germline CDR1 and CDR2 sequences are MDHEN and SYDVKM. The CDR3 is made up of 17 amino acids. Germline trimming cut 4 bases from V and 2 bases from J; bases unmatched to any gene: 8. CDR3 amino acids: CASSSGGSVPGANVLTF. CDR3 coding DNA: TGTGCCAGCAGTTCAGGGGGTTCGGTCCCTGGGGCCAACGTCCTGACTTTC. The full variable domain, with the rest looked up from reference TRBV28 and TRBJ2-6, is DVKVTQSSRYLVKRTGEKVFLECVQDMDHENMFWYRQDPGLGLRLIYFSYDVKMKEKGDIPEGYSVSREKKERFSLILESASTNQTSMYLCASSSGGSVPGANVLTFGAGSRLTVL.

Only a few counts were recorded for this clone. Germline and junction disagree at one end, which may indicate a read error. This rearrangement joins TRBV7-7 to TRBJ2-2; D gene uncertain. CDR1 is SSHAT, CDR2 FNYEAQ, per germline (reference sequence). CDR3 size: 15 residues. The CDR3 DNA sequence: TGTGCTAGCAGCCGGGTCGACGGGAACACCGGGGAGCTGTTTTTT. This encodes CASSRVDGNTGELFF.

The chain is built from TRBV7-9 and TRBJ1-2; the match to TRBD1 covers 7 bases. The CDR3 extends over 13 amino acids. Trimming at V came to 1 base and at J to 6 bases, leaving 2 bases not matched to a gene. Germline V lookup: CDR1 SEHNR, CDR2 FQNEAQ (reference sequence). The CDR3 reads CASSLEQGNGYTF. In DNA, the CDR3 is TGTGCCAGCAGCTTAGAACAGGGGAATGGCTACACCTTC.

This clone was seen a handful of times. The V call is TRBV5-1, the J call TRBJ1-5, with D perhaps matching TRBD1 (6 bases). CDR1 SGHRS and CDR2 YFSETQ come from the germline V gene. The ends were cut back, 0 bases at V and 1 base at J, with 23 bases in the middle. The length of the CDR3 is 20 residues. The CDR3 is CASSLVLLAGGEASNQPQHF. The DNA for the CDR3 is TGCGCCAGCAGCTTGGTTTTGTTGGCGGGGGGCGAGGCAAGCAATCAGCCCCAGCATTTT.

In this sample, this clone turned up a few times. The chain carries TRBV5-6 and TRBJ2-5, with a tentative D call TRBD2 (5 bases). In germline, CDR1 is SGHDT, CDR2 YYEEEE. The CDR3 length is 13 residues. Trimming removed 0 bases at V and 5 bases at J, with 8 bases between. The CDR3 DNA reads TGTGCCAGCAGCTTGGAGGGAGCGGAGACCCAGTACTTC. Translation gives CASSLEGAETQYF.

The chain carries TRBV4-1 and TRBJ1-5; tentatively, D is TRBD1 (6 bases). Germline V gene data show CDR1 as MGHRA and CDR2 as YSYEKL. With 3 bases removed from V and 6 bases from J, the gap between germline ends came to 12 bases. The CDR3 is 14 amino acids. In DNA form, the CDR3 reads TGCGCCAGCAGCCAGGACTCACAGGGTCAGCCCCAGCATTTT. Translation: CASSQDSQGQPQHF.